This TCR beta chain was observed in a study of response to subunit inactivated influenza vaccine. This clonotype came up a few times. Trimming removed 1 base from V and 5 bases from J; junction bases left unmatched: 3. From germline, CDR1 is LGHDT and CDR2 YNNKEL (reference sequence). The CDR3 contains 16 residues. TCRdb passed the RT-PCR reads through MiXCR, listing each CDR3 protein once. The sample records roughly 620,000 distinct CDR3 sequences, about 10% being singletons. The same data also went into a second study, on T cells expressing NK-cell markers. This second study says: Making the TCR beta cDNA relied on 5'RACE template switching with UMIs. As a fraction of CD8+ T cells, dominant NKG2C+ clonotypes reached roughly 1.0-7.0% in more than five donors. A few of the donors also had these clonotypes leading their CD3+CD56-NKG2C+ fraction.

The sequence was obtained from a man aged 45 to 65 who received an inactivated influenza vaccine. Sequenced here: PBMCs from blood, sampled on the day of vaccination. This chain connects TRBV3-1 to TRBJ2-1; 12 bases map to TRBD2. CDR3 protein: CASSQVRLAGDNEQFF. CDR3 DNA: TGTGCCAGCAGCCAAGTGAGACTAGCGGGGGACAATGAGCAGTTCTTC.